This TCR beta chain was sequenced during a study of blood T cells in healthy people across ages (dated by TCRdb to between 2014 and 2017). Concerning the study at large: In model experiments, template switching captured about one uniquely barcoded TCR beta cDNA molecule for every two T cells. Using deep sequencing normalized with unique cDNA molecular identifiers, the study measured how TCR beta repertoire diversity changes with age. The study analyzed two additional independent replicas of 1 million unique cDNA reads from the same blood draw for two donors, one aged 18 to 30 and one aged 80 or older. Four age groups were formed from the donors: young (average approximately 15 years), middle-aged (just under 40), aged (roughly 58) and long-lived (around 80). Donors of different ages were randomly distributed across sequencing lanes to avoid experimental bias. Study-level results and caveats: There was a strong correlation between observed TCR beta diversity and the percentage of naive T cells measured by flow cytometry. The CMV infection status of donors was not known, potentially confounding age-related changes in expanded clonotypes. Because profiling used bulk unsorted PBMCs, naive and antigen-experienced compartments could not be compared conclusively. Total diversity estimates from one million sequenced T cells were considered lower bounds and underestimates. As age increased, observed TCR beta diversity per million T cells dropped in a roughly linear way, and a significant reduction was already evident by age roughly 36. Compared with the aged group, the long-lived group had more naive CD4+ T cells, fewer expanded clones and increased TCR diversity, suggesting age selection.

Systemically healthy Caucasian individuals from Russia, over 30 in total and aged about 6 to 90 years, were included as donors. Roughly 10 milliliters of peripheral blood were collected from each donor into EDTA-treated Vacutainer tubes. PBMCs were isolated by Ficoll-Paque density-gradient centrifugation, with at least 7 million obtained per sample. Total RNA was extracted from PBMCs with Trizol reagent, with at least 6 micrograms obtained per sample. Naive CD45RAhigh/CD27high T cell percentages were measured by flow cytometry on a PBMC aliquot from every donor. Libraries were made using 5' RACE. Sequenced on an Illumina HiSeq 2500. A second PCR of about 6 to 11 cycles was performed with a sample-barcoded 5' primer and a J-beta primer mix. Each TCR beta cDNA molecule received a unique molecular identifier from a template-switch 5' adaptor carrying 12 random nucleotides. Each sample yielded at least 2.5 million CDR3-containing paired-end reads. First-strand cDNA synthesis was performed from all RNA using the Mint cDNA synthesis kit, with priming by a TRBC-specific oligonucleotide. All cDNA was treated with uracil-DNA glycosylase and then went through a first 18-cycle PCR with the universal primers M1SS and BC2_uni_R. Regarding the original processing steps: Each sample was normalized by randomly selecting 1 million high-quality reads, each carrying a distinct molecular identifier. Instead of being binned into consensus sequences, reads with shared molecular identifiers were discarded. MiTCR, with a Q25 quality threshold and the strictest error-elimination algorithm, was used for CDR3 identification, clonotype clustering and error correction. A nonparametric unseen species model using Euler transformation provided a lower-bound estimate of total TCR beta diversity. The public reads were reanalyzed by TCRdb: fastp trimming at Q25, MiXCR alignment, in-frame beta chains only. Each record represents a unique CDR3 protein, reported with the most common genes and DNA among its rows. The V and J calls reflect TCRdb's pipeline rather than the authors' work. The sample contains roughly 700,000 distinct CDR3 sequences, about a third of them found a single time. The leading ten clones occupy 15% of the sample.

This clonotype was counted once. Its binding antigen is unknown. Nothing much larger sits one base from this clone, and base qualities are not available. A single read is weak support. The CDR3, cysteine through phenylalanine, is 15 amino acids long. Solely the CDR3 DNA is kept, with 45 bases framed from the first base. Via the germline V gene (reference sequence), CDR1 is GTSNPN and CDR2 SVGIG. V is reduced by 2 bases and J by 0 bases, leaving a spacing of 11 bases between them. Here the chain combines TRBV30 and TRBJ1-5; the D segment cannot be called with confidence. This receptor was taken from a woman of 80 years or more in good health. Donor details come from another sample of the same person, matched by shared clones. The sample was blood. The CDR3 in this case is CAWSLGQYSNQPQHF. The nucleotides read TGTGCCTGGAGTTTGGGCCAGTATAGCAATCAGCCCCAGCATTTT.